These T cell receptor beta chains were read from a single sample in a study of shared T cell receptors in the human thymus. TCRdb's table, derived via immunoSEQ multiplex PCR, lists solely in-frame clones and lacks some. The sample has 550,000 to 800,000 clones, around 85% seen once; the top ten hold roughly 0.01%. These records were also assigned to another study, of human thymus T cells.

The sample consisted of thymocytes. The receptors shown here come from a girl less than two years old with a congenital heart defect. CDR3s include the opening cysteine and the closing phenylalanine or tryptophan. The order of the fields is J gene, clone size, V gene, D gene, CDR3 DNA, CDR3 protein. A D gene is named only where the DNA matches it firmly. A row's size may be missing; if present it is once, few, many or a size class.

>TRBJ1-2|.|TRBV20-1|.
TGCAGTGCTAGGTCAGGTTGTGGCTACACCTTC
CSARSGCGYTF
>TRBJ1-2|.|TRBV28|TRBD1
TGTGCGCTGAGCCGGGACAGGGGGCCTTATGGCTACACCTTC
CALSRDRGPYGYTF
>TRBJ2-2|.|TRBV4-3|.
TGCGCCAGCAGCCAAGGTTGGAGGTCGCGGACCGGGGAGCTGTTTTTT
CASSQGWRSRTGELFF
>TRBJ1-2|.|TRBV5-1|.
TGCGCCAGCAGCTTGGGAGTATCTACAGGGTCCTATGGCTACACCTTC
CASSLGVSTGSYGYTF
>TRBJ2-7|.|TRBV6-1|TRBD1
TGTGCCAGCAGTGAAGTCCTCAAAGACAGGGGGCCCGAGCAGTACTTC
CASSEVLKDRGPEQYF
>TRBJ1-2|.|TRBV2|.
TGTGCCAGCAGGACTTCAGGGATTCCACTTGGCTACACCTTC
CASRTSGIPLGYTF
>TRBJ2-2|once|TRBV7-2|.
TGTGCCAGCAGCTTAGCGAGGCGCCAGTACACCGGGGAGCTGTTTTTT
CASSLARRQYTGELFF
>TRBJ1-6|.|TRBV7-2|TRBD1
TGTGCCAGCAGCGTGTATAGACAGGGGACCCGCAGACCCCTCCACTTT
CASSVYRQGTRRPLHF
>TRBJ2-7|.|TRBV10-1|.
TGCGCCAGCAGTGACAGGACAGTTGGAGTCTACGAGCAGTACTTC
CASSDRTVGVYEQYF
>TRBJ1-1|.|TRBV7-2|.
TGTGCCAGCAGCTTACGGCGGTTTATGGGTTGGTCTGAAGCTTTCTTT
CASSLRRFMGWSEAFF
>TRBJ2-7|once|TRBV11-2|.
TGTGCCAGCAGCTCCGTCTACGAGCAGTACTTC
CASSSVYEQYF
>TRBJ1-2|once|TRBV12-5|.
TGTGCTAGTGGTTTGGAGGGCCACAGGAATTGGTACGGAGGCTACACCTTC
CASGLEGHRNWYGGYTF
>TRBJ1-6|.|TRBV6-5|.
TGTGCCAGCAGTTACTCGAGATTGAATTCACCCCTCCACTTT
CASSYSRLNSPLHF
>TRBJ1-2|.|TRBV18|TRBD1
TGTGCCAGCTCACCAGGGACAGAGTTTACCCCCTATGGCTACACCTTC
CASSPGTEFTPYGYTF
>TRBJ2-4|.|TRBV7-9|.
TGTGCCAGCAGCTTAGTTAGGGGGTATCAAGGAAACATTCAGTACTTC
CASSLVRGYQGNIQYF
>TRBJ1-2|.|TRBV7-9|.
TGTGCCAGCAGCAGACAGGTCTATGGCTACACCTTC
CASSRQVYGYTF
>TRBJ1-5|.|TRBV2|.
TGTGCCAGCGAGCTCCATGGGCCAGCGGGATTATATAGCAATCAGCCCCAGCATTTT
CASELHGPAGLYSNQPQHF
>TRBJ1-5|.|TRBV5-1|TRBD1
TGCGCCAGCAGCTTTTCAGGGGGTCAGCCCCAGCATTTT
CASSFSGGQPQHF
>TRBJ2-1|.|TRBV5-1|TRBD1
TGCGCCAGCAGCTTGGGGACAGGGGTTAACTACAATGAGCAGTTCTTC
CASSLGTGVNYNEQFF
>TRBJ1-2|.|TRBV5-1|.
TGCGCCAGCAGCTCTATGTATAGACCTACTACTCTTAAGGATAACTATGGCTACACCTTC
CASSSMYRPTTLKDNYGYTF